This TCR beta chain was sequenced during a study of post-analysis software for immune sequencing data. The study, taken as a whole, reports: Controls showed lower frequencies than patients for several TRBV segments, and TRBV5-6, TRBV5-1 and TRBV20-1 were among these.

The CDR3 contains 17 residues. With V trimmed by 1 base and J by 4 bases, 4 bases remained unmatched. From germline, CDR1 is SGHTA and CDR2 FQGTGA. Details on this clonotype: Its antigen is unidentified.

Tagging with unique molecular identifiers was a feature of the TCR beta cDNA libraries. TCRdb fed the PCR reads into MiXCR, producing one record per CDR3 protein. The sample lists 700,000 to 900,000 distinct CDR3 sequences, 46% seen once, with over 4.5% in the top ten. The specimen was blood. V and J are TRBV7-3 and TRBJ2-3; TRBD2 matches at 14 bases. This sequence originates from a girl under 18 with multiple sclerosis. Here the CDR3 reads CASSLRGLAGAADTQYF. The CDR3 region has the DNA TGTGCCAGCAGCTTAAGGGGACTAGCGGGAGCCGCAGATACGCAGTATTTT.